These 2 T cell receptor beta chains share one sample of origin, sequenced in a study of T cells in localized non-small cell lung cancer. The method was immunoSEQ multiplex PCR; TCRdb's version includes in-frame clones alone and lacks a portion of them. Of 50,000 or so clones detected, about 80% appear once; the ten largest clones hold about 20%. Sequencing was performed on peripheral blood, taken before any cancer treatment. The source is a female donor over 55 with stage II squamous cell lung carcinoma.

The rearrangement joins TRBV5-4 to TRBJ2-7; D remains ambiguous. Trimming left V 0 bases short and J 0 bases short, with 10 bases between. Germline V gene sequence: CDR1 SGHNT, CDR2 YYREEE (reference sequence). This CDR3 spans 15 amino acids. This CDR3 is CASSLGNPSSYEQYF. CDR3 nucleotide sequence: TGTGCCAGCAGCTTGGGTAATCCGAGCTCCTACGAGCAGTACTTC.

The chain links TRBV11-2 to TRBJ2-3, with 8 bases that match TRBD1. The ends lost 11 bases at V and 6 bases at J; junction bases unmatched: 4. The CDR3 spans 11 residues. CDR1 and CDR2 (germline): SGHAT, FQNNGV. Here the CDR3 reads CACRTGDTQYF. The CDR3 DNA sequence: TGTGCCTGCCGGACAGGGGATACGCAGTATTTT.